The 25 T cell receptor beta chains in this list originate from one sample, sequenced in a study of blood T cell repertoires in COVID-19. Profiled with immunoSEQ multiplex PCR; TCRdb holds only in-frame clones, not every one. Among 150,000 to 200,000 clones listed, about 81% were seen once. The sequenced sample consisted of peripheral blood. The origin of the receptors is a man aged 60 to 69 with active or convalescent COVID-19.

The gene calls are TRBV29-1 and TRBJ1-1, with a weak D call TRBD1 (6 bases). The CDR3 contains 12 residues. The V end was cut by 5 bases, the J end by 4 bases, with 11 bases between. CDR1 and CDR2 from the germline V gene are SQVTM and ANQGSEA. CDR3 sequence (DNA): TGCAGCGTTCGCAGGGGTGGCACTGAAGCTTTCTTT. It encodes CSVRRGGTEAFF.

The chain is built from TRBV5-4 and TRBJ1-3; TRBD1 aligns across 7 bases. With 4 bases clipped from V and 6 bases from J, the junction kept 10 bases outside the gene matches. Germline loops: CDR1 SGHNT, CDR2 YYREEE (reference sequence). The CDR3 has 15 amino acids. CDR3 nucleotides: TGTGCCAGCAGCGTAAGGGGGCCGGAAGTAAACACCATATATTTT. Its translation is CASSVRGPEVNTIYF.

V and J are TRBV25-1 and TRBJ2-5; D unresolved. CDR3 length: 15 residues. Germline V gene sequence: CDR1 MGHDK, CDR2 SYGVNS. Trimming pared 6 bases from V and 4 bases from J, leaving 18 bases between. This chain's CDR3 is CASRSTIRHTETQYF. The CDR3 region has the DNA TGTGCCAGCAGGTCCACCATAAGACATACAGAGACCCAGTACTTC. The whole variable domain, filled in from reference TRBV25-1 and TRBJ2-5, reads EADIYQTPRYLVIGTGKKITLECSQTMGHDKMYWYQQDPGMELHLIHYSYGVNSTEKGDLSSESTVSRIRTEHFPLTLESARPSHTSQYLCASRSTIRHTETQYFGPGTRLLVL.

V is TRBV27 and J is TRBJ2-7; weak D call: TRBD2 (5 bases). The V gene's germline CDR1 is MNHEY and CDR2 SMNVEV (reference sequence). Trimming pared 3 bases from V and 5 bases from J, leaving 14 bases between. The CDR3 runs to 14 residues. The CDR3 is CASSFPGVDHEQYF. The CDR3 nucleotides are TGTGCCAGCAGTTTCCCCGGGGTTGACCACGAGCAGTACTTC.

The V call is TRBV7-6, the J call TRBJ1-2, with D hard to call. Germline V CDR1 and CDR2: SGHVS, FNYEAQ. V lost 4 bases to trimming and J lost 4 bases, with 13 bases between them. The CDR3 loop spans 14 amino acids. This CDR3 is CASSSWTSGYGYTF. CDR3 DNA sequence: TGTGCCAGCAGCTCTTGGACGAGCGGCTATGGCTACACCTTC.

The chain couples TRBV7-9 to TRBJ2-5, with D maybe TRBD1 (6 bases). In germline, CDR1 is SEHNR, CDR2 FQNEAQ (reference sequence). V was trimmed by 2 bases and J by 4 bases, leaving 11 bases between them. CDR3 length equals 14 residues. This chain's CDR3 is CASSLHRAGETQYF. CDR3 sequence (DNA): TGTGCCAGCAGCTTACACAGGGCGGGAGAGACCCAGTACTTC. Drawing the rest from reference TRBV7-9 and TRBJ2-5, the complete variable domain is DTGVSQNPRHKITKRGQNVTFRCDPISEHNRLYWYRQTLGQGPEFLTYFQNEAQLEKSRLLSDRFSAERPKGSFSTLEIQRTEQGDSAMYLCASSLHRAGETQYFGPGTRLLVL.

V and J are TRBV9 and TRBJ2-7, with D perhaps matching TRBD2 (6 bases). V was clipped by 0 bases and J by 0 bases, with 7 bases between them. This CDR3 contains 14 residues. The germline V gene has CDR1 SGDLS and CDR2 YYNGEE. The CDR3 here is CASSVGRASYEQYF. CDR3 DNA: TGTGCCAGCAGCGTAGGGAGGGCCTCCTACGAGCAGTACTTC.

The V and J genes are TRBV7-9 and TRBJ2-6; 7 bases map to TRBD1. The CDR3 is 19 residues long. V lost 5 bases and J lost 4; bases outside the gene matches: 17. Germline V gives CDR1 SEHNR, CDR2 FQNEAQ (reference sequence). The CDR3 nucleotides are TGTGCCAGCAGCCAACTTCTTCTACAGGGGAGTTACGGGGCCAACGTCCTGACTTTC. Translated, it gives CASSQLLLQGSYGANVLTF.

This clone was seen just once. V gene TRBV15 combines with J gene TRBJ2-7; possibly TRBD1 for D (6 bases). Germline-derived CDR1 and CDR2 are LNHNV and YYDKDF (reference sequence). The CDR3 runs 14 residues. V lost 0 bases, J lost 4 bases, and 10 bases lay in between. CDR3 amino acids: CATSREGRGYEQYF. Written as DNA, the CDR3 is TGTGCCACCAGCAGAGAGGGCAGGGGTTACGAGCAGTACTTC.

This rearrangement joins TRBV9 to TRBJ2-7; no firm D call. Trimming shortened V by 0 bases and J by 1 base, and 11 bases separated the two germline ends. Germline V gene sequence: CDR1 SGDLS, CDR2 YYNGEE. This CDR3 spans 15 amino acids. The CDR3 DNA is TGTGCCAGCAGCGTAGGGCTGCCGCAATCCTACGAGCAGTACTTC. As protein: CASSVGLPQSYEQYF.

The rearrangement links TRBV11-3 to TRBJ2-3; 7 bases map to TRBD1. This CDR3 region has 16 residues. V shed 4 bases and J 4 bases; nucleotides not matched to a gene: 11. Germline V gene sequence: CDR1 SGHNT, CDR2 YENEEA. CDR3 DNA sequence: TGTGCCAGCAGCTCTGGAGGCAGGGGGATAGCAGATACGCAGTATTTT. It yields the protein CASSSGGRGIADTQYF.

DNA of the CDR3: TGTGCCAGCAGTTTAGCTGGCGGGGGAAAACTGTTTTTT. Its translation: CASSLAGGGKLFF. The chain combines TRBV12-3 or TRBV12-4 with TRBJ1-4, with D perhaps matching TRBD1 (5 bases). The CDR3 length is 13 residues. V shed 0 bases and J shed 10 bases, with 9 bases lying between them.

This clone was counted between two and nine times. The V and J genes are TRBV7-6 and TRBJ2-2, with TRBD2 identical over 7 bases. CDR1 and CDR2 from the germline V gene are SGHVS and FNYEAQ. With V trimmed by 2 bases and J by 7 bases, 1 base remained unmatched. The CDR3 runs to 13 residues. The DNA for the CDR3 is TGTGCCAGCAGCTTACGGGGGGACGGGGAGCTGTTTTTT. It is translated as CASSLRGDGELFF.

The chain uses TRBV18 and TRBJ2-3; TRBD2 aligns across 13 bases. V was clipped by 3 bases and J by 2 bases; unmatched bases: 8. The CDR3 covers 18 residues. CDR1 and CDR2 from the germline V gene are KGHSH and LQKENI. CDR3 nucleotides: TGTGCCAGCTCACCGCTCCCCGGGACTAGCGGGACCACAGATACGCAGTATTTT. Translated: CASSPLPGTSGTTDTQYF.

DNA for the CDR3: TGTGCCAGCAGCGTACAGGGCGTCTCTGGAAACACCATATATTTT. The encoded protein is CASSVQGVSGNTIYF. The chain carries TRBV9 and TRBJ1-3; possibly TRBD1 for D (5 bases). V was shortened by 1 base and J by 0 bases, with 8 bases between the two germline ends. This CDR3 comprises 15 residues. The V gene's germline CDR1 is SGDLS and CDR2 YYNGEE.

In this sample, this clone turned up a few times. This chain connects TRBV6-5 to TRBJ2-7; possibly TRBD1 for D (6 bases). The CDR3 consists of 14 residues. V lost 7 bases and J lost 2, with 15 bases in between. The germline gives CDR1 MNHEY, CDR2 SVGAGI. The CDR3: CASTLRQDAYEQYF. The CDR3, as DNA: TGTGCCAGCACCCTAAGACAGGATGCCTACGAGCAGTACTTC.

The J gene is TRBJ2-7, the V gene TRBV18; D gene ambiguous. Germline V CDR1 and CDR2: KGHSH, LQKENI. The V end lost 3 bases, the J end lost 1 base, and 10 bases lay between the germline ends. This CDR3 is 14 amino acids long. The DNA for the CDR3 is TGTGCCAGCTCACCTAGCCCTTATTCCTACGAGCAGTACTTC. It yields the protein CASSPSPYSYEQYF.

This chain joins TRBV5-1 and TRBJ2-7, with D perhaps TRBD1 (6 bases). The CDR3 has 15 amino acids. CDR1 is SGHRS, CDR2 YFSETQ, per germline. The ends were cut back, 0 bases at V and 3 bases at J, with 13 bases in the middle. DNA of the CDR3: TGCGCCAGCAGCTTGGCTACAGGGCTAGGCTACGAGCAGTACTTC. It is translated as CASSLATGLGYEQYF.

The gene calls are TRBV5-5 and TRBJ1-1; 7 bases fit TRBD1. The J segment lost 5 bases and the V segment lost 2 bases, leaving 9 bases of the junction unmatched. Germline V lookup: CDR1 SGHKS, CDR2 YYEKEE (reference sequence). The CDR3 loop spans 15 amino acids. The CDR3 DNA is TGTGCCAGCAGCTTTTCTAGCTCAGGGGGAACTGAAGCTTTCTTT. It specifies CASSFSSSGGTEAFF.

The V gene is TRBV3-1 (or the pseudogene TRBV3-2), the J gene TRBJ2-7; a possible D gene is TRBD1 (5 bases). V was shortened by 1 base and J by 3 bases, with 13 bases between the two germline ends. This CDR3 spans 15 amino acids. Germline CDR1 LGHDT, CDR2 YNNKEL (reference sequence). This chain's CDR3 is CASSQVGAEDYEQYF. CDR3 DNA: TGTGCCAGCAGCCAAGTTGGGGCGGAAGACTACGAGCAGTACTTC.

This chain links TRBV28 with TRBJ2-7; 7 bases are shared with TRBD1. Trimming at V came to 7 bases and at J to 5 bases, leaving 11 bases not matched to a gene. CDR1 and CDR2 (germline): MDHEN, SYDVKM. This CDR3 has 14 amino acids. CDR3 DNA sequence: TGTGCCAGCACCCCACAGGGGTGGGTGCACGAGCAGTACTTC. Residues: CASTPQGWVHEQYF.

The chain couples TRBV6-5 to TRBJ1-3; no definite D call. Germline CDR1 MNHEY, CDR2 SVGAGI. V was trimmed by 5 bases and J by 4 bases, leaving 9 bases between them. The CDR3 loop spans 13 amino acids. CDR3 nucleotides: TGTGCCAGCAGTCGGGGTGGCGGAAACACCATATATTTT. It specifies CASSRGGGNTIYF.

The chain recombines TRBV7-2 with TRBJ2-3; the D is unclear. The CDR3 has 15 amino acids. Germline V lookup: CDR1 SGHTA, CDR2 FQGNSA. V lost 1 base to trimming and J lost 2 bases, with 10 bases between them. CDR3 residues: CASSLGGYYTDTQYF. CDR3 nucleotides: TGTGCCAGCAGCTTAGGAGGCTACTACACAGATACGCAGTATTTT.

The gene calls are TRBV3-1 (or the pseudogene TRBV3-2) and TRBJ2-7; D is perhaps TRBD2 (6 bases). The CDR3 is made up of 16 amino acids. Trimming removed 0 bases from V and 0 bases from J, with 12 bases in between. Looked up from germline, CDR1 is LGHDT and CDR2 is YNNKEL (reference sequence). The CDR3 DNA reads TGTGCCAGCAGCCAAGATTCGGGACTCTCCTCCTACGAGCAGTACTTC. It encodes CASSQDSGLSSYEQYF.

This chain links TRBV7-9 with TRBJ2-7, with D perhaps TRBD2 (6 bases). This CDR3 is built from 16 residues. Germline values: CDR1 SEHNR, CDR2 FQNEAQ (reference sequence). V shed 4 bases and J shed 3 bases, with 19 bases lying between them. The CDR3 here is CASSSNPGLSNYEQYF. The CDR3 nucleotides are TGTGCCAGCAGCTCAAACCCGGGACTGAGTAACTACGAGCAGTACTTC.